Presented here are 23 T cell receptor beta chains from one specimen sequenced in a study of blood T cell repertoires in COVID-19 (dated by TCRdb to between 2020 and 2021). Receptor libraries were prepared by the immunoSEQ multiplex PCR assay. Here the immuneACCESS table is served through TCRdb, limited to in-frame sequences with V and J called. Missing clones are a known gap in these copies; in checked studies unresolved V genes cover under half, and the rest lacks a known reason. The sample yields about 88,000 clones; roughly 89% were counted once. Of the sample, roughly 5.2% falls within the top ten clones. Sequenced: peripheral blood. The receptor set was obtained from a woman aged 80 or older with active COVID-19.

V gene TRBV18 combines with J gene TRBJ1-1; unclear D gene. V gave up 3 bases and J gave up 1 base, with 9 bases separating them. The CDR3 runs 14 residues. The V gene's germline CDR1 is KGHSH and CDR2 LQKENI. The CDR3 DNA reads as TGTGCCAGCTCACCGACGGAGTCGAACACTGAAGCTTTCTTT. Translation gives CASSPTESNTEAFF.

This clone was seen only a few times. The gene calls are TRBV4-2 and TRBJ2-7; 9 positions agree with TRBD1. Germline V gene lookup returns CDR1 LGHNA and CDR2 YNFKEQ. The CDR3 has 17 residues. The junction had 13 bases not matched to a gene; V was cut back by 0 bases and J by 7 bases. CDR3 region: CASSQERHGTGTIEQYF. For the CDR3, the DNA is TGTGCCAGCAGCCAAGAAAGACACGGGACAGGGACCATTGAGCAGTACTTC.

V gene TRBV12-3 or TRBV12-4 combines with J gene TRBJ1-2, with 9 nucleotides matching TRBD1. The CDR3 covers 13 residues. The V and J ends lost 5 bases and 12 bases, in that order; junction bases with no gene match: 10. CDR3: CASSPLTGGADTF. CDR3 nucleotide sequence: TGTGCCAGCAGTCCGCTGACAGGGGGGGCGGACACCTTC.

The chain joins TRBV11-1 to TRBJ2-1, with no clear D. CDR3 length: 11 amino acids. CDR1 is SGHAT and CDR2 is FQDESV in the germline V gene (reference sequence). The V end lost 6 bases, the J end lost 5 bases, and 5 bases lay between the germline ends. The CDR3 loop reads CASRAHNEQFF. CDR3 nucleotide sequence: TGTGCCAGCAGGGCCCACAATGAGCAGTTCTTC.

The chain has TRBV2 and TRBJ1-3; 10 bases agree with TRBD1. This CDR3 has 16 residues. The V and J ends lost 5 bases and 3 bases, in that order; junction bases with no gene match: 7. Per germline, CDR1 SNHLY and CDR2 FYNNEI. CDR3 amino acids: CASSIRQGAFGNTIYF. The DNA of the CDR3 is TGTGCCAGCAGTATACGACAGGGGGCCTTTGGAAACACCATATATTTT.

The rearrangement links TRBV19 to TRBJ2-7, with D hard to call. The CDR3 is 11 residues long. Trimming took 11 bases from V and 6 from J, leaving 14 bases between them. Germline V gene lookup returns CDR1 LNHDA and CDR2 SQIVND (reference sequence). The CDR3 reads CAGPSRGEQYF. The CDR3 coding sequence is TGTGCCGGTCCGTCGCGAGGCGAGCAGTACTTC.

To note about this clone: The sample carries other DNA sequences with the same CDR3. The rearrangement joins TRBV29-1 to TRBJ2-7; D is perhaps TRBD1 (7 bases). Trimming took 0 bases from V and 0 from J, leaving 12 bases between them. The CDR3 covers 15 residues. Germline CDR1 reads SQVTM; CDR2 reads ANQGSEA. CDR3 in amino acids: CSVEDPGGSSYEQYF. The CDR3 nucleotides read TGCAGCGTTGAAGATCCAGGGGGGAGCTCCTACGAGCAGTACTTC.

The CDR3 loop is CASSFPQTGGYNSPLHF. CDR3 coding DNA: TGTGCCAGCAGCTTTCCCCAGACAGGGGGCTATAATTCACCCCTCCACTTT. This chain connects TRBV7-9 to TRBJ1-6, with TRBD1 matching over 9 bases. CDR3 length equals 17 residues. The trim removed 3 bases at V and 3 bases at J, leaving 6 bases unmatched. CDR1 is SEHNR and CDR2 is FQNEAQ in the germline V gene (reference sequence).

V usage is TRBV6-5 and J usage is TRBJ2-7; possibly TRBD1 for D (6 bases). V was clipped by 6 bases and J by 3 bases, with 15 bases between them. The CDR3 covers 14 residues. Germline CDR1 and CDR2: MNHEY and SVGAGI. The CDR3 nucleotides read TGTGCCAGCAGACCCGGGACAACGAACTACGAGCAGTACTTC. This encodes CASRPGTTNYEQYF.

The V gene is TRBV27, the J gene TRBJ2-7; 7 bases map to TRBD2. This CDR3 has 15 amino acids. From germline, CDR1 is MNHEY and CDR2 SMNVEV (reference sequence). V was pared by 3 bases and J by 4 bases, with 9 bases of the junction left unmatched. CDR3 loop: CASSLGTGGPYEQYF. The DNA for the CDR3 is TGTGCCAGCAGTTTGGGGACGGGGGGACCATACGAGCAGTACTTC.

This chain uses TRBV11-2 with TRBJ2-6, with D tentatively TRBD2 (7 bases). The CDR3 loop spans 16 amino acids. The germline CDR1 and CDR2 sequences are SGHAT and FQNNGV. Trimming removed 2 bases at V and 4 bases at J, with 12 bases between. DNA of the CDR3: TGTGCCAGCAGCTTACGGGGGGCCCTAGGGGCCAACGTCCTGACTTTC. Translating it yields CASSLRGALGANVLTF.

The chain has TRBV5-5 and TRBJ1-1; D may be TRBD1 (5 bases). Germline CDR1 is SGHKS and CDR2 is YYEKEE (reference sequence). The ends were cut back, 4 bases at V and 2 bases at J, with 15 bases in the middle. This CDR3 contains 15 residues. In DNA, the CDR3 is TGTGCCAGCAGCCCGTATGGGGGGGGAAACACTGAAGCTTTCTTT. Translated, it gives CASSPYGGGNTEAFF.

J is TRBJ2-4 and V is TRBV4-2; TRBD2 matches 9 bases. Germline values: CDR1 LGHNA, CDR2 YNFKEQ. This CDR3 region has 16 residues. J was trimmed by 0 bases and V by 4 bases; bases with no gene match: 4. The CDR3 reads CASSRLADLAKNIQYF. DNA for the CDR3: TGTGCCAGCAGCCGACTAGCGGATCTAGCCAAAAACATTCAGTACTTC.

V usage is TRBV28 and J usage is TRBJ1-2; the match to TRBD1 covers 10 bases. The CDR3 sequence is 15 residues long. J lost 8 bases, V lost 5 bases, and 11 bases had no gene match. CDR1 is MDHEN, CDR2 SYDVKM, per germline. Written as DNA, the CDR3 is TGTGCCAGCAGTCCCCTCGGGACAGGGGCAAAAGGCTACACCTTC. Its protein product is CASSPLGTGAKGYTF.

The rearrangement joins TRBV30 to TRBJ2-5, with TRBD2 identical over 7 bases. Trimming took 2 bases from V and 4 from J; bases not matched to a gene: 7. There are 14 residues in the CDR3. Looked up from germline, CDR1 is GTSNPN and CDR2 is SVGIG (reference sequence). In DNA, the CDR3 is TGTGCCTGGAGTCCTGGGTGGGAGGGAGAGACCCAGTACTTC. This gives the protein CAWSPGWEGETQYF.

In this sample, this clone turned up once. The rearrangement joins TRBV4-2 to TRBJ2-7, with D possibly being TRBD2 (6 bases). The V end was cut by 1 base, the J end by 1 base, with 20 bases between. Germline V lookup: CDR1 LGHNA, CDR2 YNFKEQ. CDR3 length: 18 residues. CDR3 sequence: CASSQVDGVLATSYEQYF. CDR3 bases: TGTGCCAGCAGCCAAGTAGACGGAGTGCTAGCGACGTCCTACGAGCAGTACTTC.

This chain joins TRBV18 and TRBJ2-7; TRBD1 matches at 7 bases. This CDR3 is built from 14 residues. CDR1 is KGHSH and CDR2 is LQKENI in the germline V gene. J gave up 5 bases and V 6 bases, and 10 bases lay outside the gene matches. The CDR3 reads CASSQGQLGNEQYF. The CDR3 nucleotides read TGTGCCAGCTCCCAGGGACAGTTAGGAAACGAGCAGTACTTC.

The rearrangement joins TRBV11-2 to TRBJ1-1, with D possibly TRBD1 on 5 matching bases. Germline CDR1 is SGHAT and CDR2 is FQNNGV. The CDR3 consists of 14 residues. Trimming cost V 1 base and J 1 base, with 7 bases left between them. CDR3 sequence: CASSLGGPNTEAFF. CDR3 DNA sequence: TGTGCCAGCAGCTTAGGGGGCCCGAACACTGAAGCTTTCTTT.

V is TRBV29-1 and J is TRBJ2-3; tentatively, D is TRBD2 (6 bases). The V and J ends lost 1 base and 1 base respectively, with 12 bases between them. The CDR3 runs to 15 residues. Per the germline V gene, CDR1 is SQVTM and CDR2 is ANQGSEA. For the CDR3, the DNA is TGCAGCGTTGAAGGGGGGAGGTGGGGCACAGATACGCAGTATTTT. As protein: CSVEGGRWGTDTQYF.

The chain links TRBV7-6 to TRBJ1-3, with TRBD1 identical over 7 bases. Germline CDR1 is SGHVS and CDR2 is FNYEAQ. V was pared by 2 bases and J by 0 bases, with 7 bases of the junction left unmatched. The CDR3 runs to 17 residues. The CDR3 DNA is TGTGCCAGCAGCTTACTAACAGGGGCGAGCTCTGGAAACACCATATATTTT. This translates into CASSLLTGASSGNTIYF.

The chain employs TRBV7-3 and TRBJ2-2, with a weak D call TRBD1 (6 bases). Germline V gives CDR1 SGHTA, CDR2 FQGTGA. V lost 5 bases and J lost 2, with 12 bases in between. The CDR3 has 15 residues. Here the CDR3 DNA reads TGTGCCAGCAGCCAGGGGTACGGTAACACCGGGGAGCTGTTTTTT. It codes for CASSQGYGNTGELFF.

This chain links TRBV5-1 with TRBJ2-3; D remains unclear. Trimming removed 6 bases from V and 3 bases from J, with 5 bases in between. Germline V gene data show CDR1 as SGHRS and CDR2 as YFSETQ. The CDR3 sequence is 11 residues long. The CDR3 nucleotides are TGCGCCAGCAAGAGGACAGATACGCAGTATTTT. Its translation: CASKRTDTQYF. Filled out from reference TRBV5-1 and TRBJ2-3, the complete variable domain reads KAGVTQTPRYLIKTRGQQVTLSCSPISGHRSVSWYQQTPGQGLQFLFEYFSETQRNKGNFPGRFSGRQFSNSRSEMNVSTLELGDSALYLCASKRTDTQYFGPGTRLTVL.

The table lists this clone with a count of one. The rearrangement uses TRBV5-1 and TRBJ1-4; TRBD1 is a possible D gene (5 bases). Trimming took off 1 base at V and 5 bases at J, with 15 bases between the two ends. The CDR3 is made up of 16 amino acids. CDR1 and CDR2 from the germline V gene are SGHRS and YFSETQ. CDR3 sequence (DNA): TGCGCCAGCAGCTTGTCGACGGGACTGTCGAATGAAAAACTGTTTTTT. This translates into CASSLSTGLSNEKLFF.